This T cell receptor beta chain was sequenced during a study of T cells in localized non-small cell lung cancer. The study, taken as a whole, reports: Sequencing, confined to only one tumor region, leaves heterogeneity possible. Among the tissues sampled, uninvolved adjacent lung had the highest T cell clonality, above tumor.

On this clone itself: Antigen specificity is unknown.

This CDR3 region has 14 residues. The germline V gene has CDR1 MGHRA and CDR2 YSYEKL. J was trimmed by 8 bases and V by 3 bases; bases with no gene match: 4. Sequenced by immunoSEQ multiplex PCR; TCRdb stores in-frame clones only, minus some. The sample includes roughly 18,000 clones, over 75% of them seen just once. The receptor was isolated from a female donor at least 60 years old with stage I lung adenocarcinoma. The rearrangement links TRBV4-1 to TRBJ1-6; TRBD1 agrees at 7 bases. This material consisted of peripheral blood, taken before any cancer treatment. The CDR3 protein is CASSHGQAYSPLHF. Written as DNA, the CDR3 is TGCGCCAGCAGCCACGGACAGGCCTATTCACCCCTCCACTTT.